This is a list of T cell receptor beta chains from one sample in a study of OX40 agonist ivuxolimab in advanced cancers. Assay used: immunoSEQ multiplex PCR; TCRdb lists only in-frame clones, some missing. The repertoire holds some 44,000 clones, with around 80% as singletons. This material consisted of CD4+ or CD8+ T cells sorted from blood, taken in a trial of the OX40 agonist ivuxolimab. These receptors were collected from an adult with an advanced solid tumor such as melanoma, head and neck, liver or kidney cancer. CDR3s include the opening cysteine and the closing phenylalanine or tryptophan. The D gene is left open where the match is weak. Rows give clone size only sometimes, using once, few, many, or a class for an expanded clone.

>TRBV25-1|NA|NA|TRBJ2-1
TGTGCCATCTCGGGTATGAACAATGAGCAGTTCTTC
CAISGMNNEQFF
>TRBV5-1|NA|NA|TRBJ1-1
TGCGCCAGCAGCTTAAGAGGGTCGGCGAACACTGAAGCTTTCTTT
CASSLRGSANTEAFF
>TRBV4-1|few|NA|TRBJ1-2
TGCGCCAGCAGCCAAGATGGGGTCTATGGCTACACCTTC
CASSQDGVYGYTF
>TRBV4-1|few|NA|TRBJ1-1
TGCGCCAGCAGCCAGGTGGTGAACACTGAAGCTTTCTTT
CASSQVVNTEAFF
>TRBV28|NA|NA|TRBJ1-1
TGTGCCAGCAGTTCCCCTCGACGGACGAACACTGAAGCTTTCTTT
CASSSPRRTNTEAFF
>TRBV7-9|once|TRBD2|TRBJ2-2
TGTGCCAGCAGCCGGACTAGCGGGAGCGCCGGGGAGCTGTTTTTT
CASSRTSGSAGELFF
>TRBV28|NA|NA|TRBJ2-7
TGTGCCAGCAGTTTAGACAAAAATAAGCAGTACTTC
CASSLDKNKQYF
>TRBV19|NA|NA|TRBJ2-5
TGTGCCAGTAGTATGAACGGACAGCAAGAGACCCAGTACTTC
CASSMNGQQETQYF
>TRBV25-1|few|NA|TRBJ1-2
TGTGCCAGCCGGCGGCAGGGGAACTATGGCTACACCTTC
CASRRQGNYGYTF
>TRBV10-1|NA|TRBD2|TRBJ2-1
TGCGCCAGCAGTGACAGTGCAGCGGGATACGGGAATGAGCAGTTCTTC
CASSDSAAGYGNEQFF
>TRBV4-1|NA|NA|TRBJ2-5
TGCGCCAGCAGCCAAGATATTGGCCGGCAACAAGAGACCCAGTACTTC
CASSQDIGRQQETQYF
>TRBV5-1|once|TRBD1|TRBJ2-3
TGCGCCAGCAGCTTGGGGACAGGGAATGCAGATACGCAGTATTTT
CASSLGTGNADTQYF
>TRBV10-3|few|NA|TRBJ2-3
TGTGCCATCAGCGTTAGCGGCCCAGCCACAGATACGCAGTATTTT
CAISVSGPATDTQYF
>TRBV15|NA|NA|TRBJ2-6
TGTGCCACCAGCAGAGGGGCGCAGGCACGATCTGGGGCCAACGTCCTGACTTTC
CATSRGAQARSGANVLTF
>TRBV7-3|NA|TRBD1|TRBJ1-1
TGTGCCAGCAGCTTACAGGGGGCTGGCACTGAAGCTTTCTTT
CASSLQGAGTEAFF
>TRBV18|NA|NA|TRBJ1-2
TGTGCCAGCTCACCAAACGATGGGAATGGCTACACCTTC
CASSPNDGNGYTF
>TRBV19|NA|NA|TRBJ2-3
TGTGCCAGTAGTATTCTCTACGGGGTGGATACGCAGTATTTT
CASSILYGVDTQYF
>TRBV5-8|NA|NA|TRBJ2-4
TGTGCCAGCAGCCCCCGACAGACATTAGCCAAAAACATTCAGTACTTC
CASSPRQTLAKNIQYF
>TRBV27|once|NA|TRBJ2-4
TGTGCCAGCAGTTTACCTCGCGGAGCCAAAAACATTCAGTACTTC
CASSLPRGAKNIQYF
>TRBV15|NA|NA|TRBJ2-7
TGTGCCACCAGCAGAGGACCTTCCTCCTCCTACGAGCAGTACTTC
CATSRGPSSSYEQYF
>TRBV9|NA|NA|TRBJ2-5
TGTGCCAGCAGCCCGTCCACCGAAGAGACCCAGTACTTC
CASSPSTEETQYF
>TRBV6-5|NA|NA|TRBJ2-2
TGTGCCAGCAGTTACTCGATTTTGGGCGGGGAGCTGTTTTTT
CASSYSILGGELFF
>TRBV25-1|NA|TRBD2|TRBJ2-5
TGTGCCAGCAGTGAATGGACTAGCGGGCAAGAGACCCAGTACTTC
CASSEWTSGQETQYF
>TRBV9|NA|TRBD2|TRBJ2-1
TGTGCCAGCAGCGTAGCGGGGGGACTAGCGGGGAGAGGCTTTTACAATGAGCAGTTCTTC
CASSVAGGLAGRGFYNEQFF
>TRBV28|NA|NA|TRBJ2-1
TGTGCCAGCAGTTTGGTCGGGAGCTACAATGAGCAGTTCTTC
CASSLVGSYNEQFF
>TRBV19|few|NA|TRBJ1-5
TGTGCCAGTAAATCGGCAGGGAGTCAGTATAGCCAGCCCCAGCATTTT
CASKSAGSQYSQPQHF
>TRBV7-2|NA|TRBD2|TRBJ2-7
TGTGCCAGCAGCTTAGCCTCCCTAGCGGGAGGTATCTACGAGCAGTACTTC
CASSLASLAGGIYEQYF
>TRBV29-1|NA|NA|TRBJ2-3
TGCAGCGTTGAAGGGATGGCAGGGACCCTGGATACGCAGTATTTT
CSVEGMAGTLDTQYF
>TRBV5-5|NA|NA|TRBJ2-7
TGTGCCAGCAGCTCTATCGGGACTCAGTCCTACGAGCAGTACTTC
CASSSIGTQSYEQYF
>TRBV30|NA|NA|TRBJ2-7
TGTGCCTGGAGTCTTCAGGGCCTTGTGGGTGAGCAGTACTTC
CAWSLQGLVGEQYF
>TRBV10-1|medium-sized|NA|TRBJ1-2
TGCGCCAGCAGAGAACACTTCCCGGGGGGGGCGCGGTATGGCTACACCTTC
CASREHFPGGARYGYTF
>TRBV4-1|NA|TRBD2|TRBJ2-1
TGCGCCAGCAGCCAAGATCAAGGAACTAGCGGGAGGGCCCGCTACAATGAGCAGTTCTTC
CASSQDQGTSGRARYNEQFF
>TRBV2|NA|TRBD2|TRBJ2-5
TGTGCCAGCAGCCTACTAGCGGGAAAAGAGACCCAGTACTTC
CASSLLAGKETQYF
>TRBV19|NA|TRBD1|TRBJ2-7
TGTGCCAGTAGAATGACCGGGACAGGGGGCCGAAAATCCTACGAGCAGTACTTC
CASRMTGTGGRKSYEQYF
>TRBV11-2|NA|NA|TRBJ1-1
TGTGCCAGCAGCTTAATAGGGACAAGCACTGAAGCTTTCTTT
CASSLIGTSTEAFF
>TRBV6-1|once|NA|TRBJ2-7
TGTGCCAGCAGACCAGCCTGGGACTACGAGCAGTACTTC
CASRPAWDYEQYF